This T cell receptor (beta chain) was profiled in a study of human T cells and chemical hapten exposure. This clonotype was counted at least ten times. Time point indicated: patch test 2, 6 weeks after DPC sensitization. The sample's treatment: therapeutic diphenylcyclopropenone sensitization with weekly scalp DPC. The CDR3 contains 16 residues. Germline V gives CDR1 SGHRS, CDR2 YFSETQ. Trimming at V came to 1 base and at J to 4 bases, leaving 8 bases not matched to a gene. TCRdb used MiXCR to reprocess the RACE reads, holding one entry per CDR3 protein. The table lists roughly 150,000 distinct CDR3 sequences, around 11% of them singletons.

J is TRBJ1-2 and V is TRBV5-1; TRBD1 matches at 9 bases. The receptor was isolated from a woman between 45 and 60 years old with alopecia areata. Some clones in this sample may be carry-over from other donors' samples. Sequencing used whole blood, obtained in connection with sensitization to the hapten diphenylcyclopropenone (DPC). The CDR3 DNA sequence: TGCGCCAGCAGCTTGCAAGGGACAGGGCTTCGCTATGGCTACACCTTC. Translation: CASSLQGTGLRYGYTF.